A single sample is the source of the 19 T cell receptor beta chains below, sequenced in a study of cytotoxic CD8 clonotypes in ibrutinib-treated CLL (dated by TCRdb to about 2021). Per the publication, the time point label means: approximately 2 years on ibrutinib. Library preparation used the immunoSEQ multiplex PCR assay. TCRdb stores this immuneACCESS table with in-frame sequences only. Part of the clones is absent; in the studies checked, under half of the shortfall reflects unresolved V genes, and no reason is known for the rest. The sample data list about 200,000 clones, and about 72% of these were observed just once. Under 15% of the sample lies in the top ten. The specimen was PBMCs, collected after 24 months of ibrutinib treatment. All receptors derive from a human donor with chronic lymphocytic leukemia.

The V call is TRBV5-4, the J call TRBJ2-2; 7 bases match TRBD2. There are 16 residues in the CDR3. In germline, CDR1 is SGHNT, CDR2 YYREEE (reference sequence). V lost 0 bases and J lost 2; bases outside the gene matches: 4. For the CDR3, the DNA is TGTGCCAGCAGCTTGGATGGGAGGGTCAACACCGGGGAGCTGTTTTTT. It specifies CASSLDGRVNTGELFF.

The rearrangement uses TRBV5-1 and TRBJ2-3; D not certain. Trimming took off 4 bases at V and 6 bases at J, with 9 bases between the two ends. Germline assignment: CDR1 SGHRS and CDR2 YFSETQ. This CDR3 is built from 12 residues. CDR3 nucleotides: TGCGCCAGCAGCCTGGCAGTGGATACGCAGTATTTT. Its translation: CASSLAVDTQYF.

This clone was detected once. The chain uses TRBV18 and TRBJ2-1; TRBD2 matches at 14 bases. Germline values: CDR1 KGHSH, CDR2 LQKENI. There are 17 residues in the CDR3. J gave up 8 bases and V 3 bases, and 9 bases lay outside the gene matches. The DNA for the CDR3 is TGTGCCAGCTCACCCCTAACGGGACTAGCGGGAGCTGATGAGCAGTTCTTC. Its protein is CASSPLTGLAGADEQFF.

This clone came up a few times. This chain connects TRBV27 to TRBJ1-1; D not certain. V dropped 4 bases and J dropped 3 bases, with 9 bases sitting between them. Germline V gene sequence: CDR1 MNHEY, CDR2 SMNVEV (reference sequence). The CDR3 is made up of 13 amino acids. For the CDR3, the DNA is TGTGCCAGCAGTTACAACAAGGACACTGAAGCTTTCTTT. It yields the protein CASSYNKDTEAFF.

The CDR3 reads CASRDHRGEKLFF. The CDR3 bases are TGTGCCAGCAGGGACCATCGGGGGGAAAAACTGTTTTTT. The V call is TRBV2, the J call TRBJ1-4, with D maybe TRBD1 (5 bases). With 6 bases removed from V and 8 bases from J, the gap between germline ends came to 13 bases. Germline V gene lookup returns CDR1 SNHLY and CDR2 FYNNEI. The CDR3 loop spans 13 amino acids.

V and J are TRBV30 and TRBJ2-1; possibly TRBD2 for D (5 bases). Germline V gene sequence: CDR1 GTSNPN, CDR2 SVGIG (reference sequence). The CDR3 has 15 residues. Trimming cost V 0 bases and J 6 bases, with 15 bases left between them. In DNA form, the CDR3 reads TGTGCCTGGAGTGTACTCCGGCTAGCCCCCAATGAGCAGTTCTTC. Residues: CAWSVLRLAPNEQFF. The full variable domain, its missing parts supplied by reference TRBV30 and TRBJ2-1, is SQTIHQWPATLVQPVGSPLSLECTVEGTSNPNLYWYRQAAGRGLQLLFYSVGIGQISSEVPQNLSASRPQDRQFILSSKKLLLSDSGFYLCAWSVLRLAPNEQFFGPGTRLTVL.

V gene TRBV7-9 combines with J gene TRBJ2-7, with TRBD2 identical over 9 bases. With 5 bases clipped from V and 3 bases from J, the junction kept 11 bases outside the gene matches. The V gene's germline CDR1 is SEHNR and CDR2 FQNEAQ (reference sequence). The CDR3 is 16 residues long. CDR3 in DNA: TGTGCCAGCAGCCACTCCGGGATAGCGGGAGTCTACGAGCAGTACTTC. This gives the protein CASSHSGIAGVYEQYF.

The V and J genes are TRBV5-4 and TRBJ2-1; D remains unclear. The CDR3 is made up of 13 amino acids. V lost 4 bases, J lost 10 bases, and 15 bases lay in between. Germline V CDR1 and CDR2: SGHNT, YYREEE (reference sequence). CDR3 in DNA: TGTGCCAGCAGCCTGGCAAGAGGTAACGAGCAGTTCTTC. It translates to CASSLARGNEQFF.

The V and J genes are TRBV9 and TRBJ2-1, with TRBD2 matching 10 bases. The CDR3 has 15 amino acids. V lost 3 bases to trimming and J lost 5 bases; unmatched junction nucleotides: 5. Germline CDR1 SGDLS, CDR2 YYNGEE. In DNA form, the CDR3 reads TGTGCCAGCAGCGACTCTAGCGGGAGCCACAATGAGCAGTTCTTC. This codes for CASSDSSGSHNEQFF.

This clone was seen a few times. V gene TRBV21-1 combines with J gene TRBJ1-5. TRBV21-1 is a known pseudogene. The CDR3 spans 16 residues. The CDR3 DNA sequence: TGTGCCAGACAGCGGGAGCTAAAGTATAGCAATCAGCCCCAGCATTTT. Translating it yields CARQRELKYSNQPQHF.

The V gene is TRBV4-2, the J gene TRBJ2-5; D unresolved. Trimming stripped 2 bases from V and 7 bases from J, with 5 bases between. Germline loops: CDR1 LGHNA, CDR2 YNFKEQ. CDR3 size: 11 residues. The CDR3 bases are TGTGCCAGCAGCCAACCTCCGACCCAGTACTTC. Residues: CASSQPPTQYF.

The chain couples TRBV27 to TRBJ1-4; tentatively, D is TRBD1 (5 bases). Looked up from germline, CDR1 is MNHEY and CDR2 is SMNVEV (reference sequence). The length of the CDR3 is 13 residues. V was shortened by 10 bases and J by 8 bases, with 17 bases between the two germline ends. The CDR3 DNA sequence: TGTGCCACCAGGGCCAACCTCCGGGAAAAACTGTTTTTT. Residues: CATRANLREKLFF.

This rearrangement joins TRBV27 to TRBJ2-1; no clear D. Per the germline V gene, CDR1 is MNHEY and CDR2 is SMNVEV (reference sequence). This CDR3 has 12 residues. V lost 4 bases and J lost 0, with 1 base in between. The CDR3 nucleotides read TGTGCCAGCAGTTACTCCTACAATGAGCAGTTCTTC. This codes for CASSYSYNEQFF.

V is TRBV7-9 and J is TRBJ1-4, with TRBD1 matching 8 bases. V was pared by 5 bases and J by 7 bases, with 12 bases of the junction left unmatched. The CDR3 has 16 amino acids. CDR1 and CDR2 from the germline V gene are SEHNR and FQNEAQ (reference sequence). CDR3 coding DNA: TGTGCCAGCAGCGGACAGGGCCGGGGAACCGGTGAAAAACTGTTTTTT. Encoded protein: CASSGQGRGTGEKLFF.

This clone has a single count. CDR3 coding DNA: TGCGCCAGCAGCCAAGCGAGGGATCAGGGAAACACTGAAGCTTTCTTT. This encodes CASSQARDQGNTEAFF. This chain links TRBV4-1 with TRBJ1-1, with D possibly matching TRBD1 (5 bases). The V gene's germline CDR1 is MGHRA and CDR2 YSYEKL. Trimming stripped 1 base from V and 2 bases from J, with 14 bases between. CDR3 size: 16 residues.

This chain uses TRBV28 with TRBJ2-1, with 8 bases identical to TRBD2. The trim removed 7 bases at V and 0 bases at J, leaving 5 bases unmatched. Germline values: CDR1 MDHEN, CDR2 SYDVKM. The CDR3 length is 15 residues. CDR3: CASTVAGSSYNEQFF. The CDR3 DNA reads as TGTGCCAGCACCGTAGCGGGAAGCTCCTACAATGAGCAGTTCTTC. Supplemented by reference TRBV28 and TRBJ2-1, the full variable domain reads DVKVTQSSRYLVKRTGEKVFLECVQDMDHENMFWYRQDPGLGLRLIYFSYDVKMKEKGDIPEGYSVSREKKERFSLILESASTNQTSMYLCASTVAGSSYNEQFFGPGTRLTVL.

This clone was found once. The V gene is TRBV11-2, the J gene TRBJ2-1; a weak D match, TRBD2 (5 bases). Trimming left V 4 bases short and J 10 bases short, with 8 bases between. CDR1 is SGHAT, CDR2 FQNNGV, per germline. The CDR3 has 11 residues. This CDR3 reads CASSWEREQFF. CDR3 DNA: TGTGCCAGCAGCTGGGAGCGCGAGCAGTTCTTC.

J is TRBJ2-2 and V is TRBV7-6, with 7 bases identical to TRBD2. Germline V gene sequence: CDR1 SGHVS, CDR2 FNYEAQ. CDR3 size: 16 residues. Unmatched junction bases numbered 6, after V lost 1 base and J lost 4 bases. The CDR3: CASSLGRGSSTGELFF. DNA of the CDR3: TGTGCCAGCAGCTTAGGTCGCGGGAGTAGCACCGGGGAGCTGTTTTTT.

V gene TRBV6-6 combines with J gene TRBJ1-5; D gene uncertain. V dropped 6 bases and J dropped 1 base, with 7 bases sitting between them. The CDR3 runs 13 residues. Germline V gene lookup returns CDR1 MNHNY and CDR2 SVGAGI (reference sequence). The CDR3 protein is CASRDDSNQPQHF. CDR3 sequence (DNA): TGTGCCAGCAGAGACGACAGCAATCAGCCCCAGCATTTT.